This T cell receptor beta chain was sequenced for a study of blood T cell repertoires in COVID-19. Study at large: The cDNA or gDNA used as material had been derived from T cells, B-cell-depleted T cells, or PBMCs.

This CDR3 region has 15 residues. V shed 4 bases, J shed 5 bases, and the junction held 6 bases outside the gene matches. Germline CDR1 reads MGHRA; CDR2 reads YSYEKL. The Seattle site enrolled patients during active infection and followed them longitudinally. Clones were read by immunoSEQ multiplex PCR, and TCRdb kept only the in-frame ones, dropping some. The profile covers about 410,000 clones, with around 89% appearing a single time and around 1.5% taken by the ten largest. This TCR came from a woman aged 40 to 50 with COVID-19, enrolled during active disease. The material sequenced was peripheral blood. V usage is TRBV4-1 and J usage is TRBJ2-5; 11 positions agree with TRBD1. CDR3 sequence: CASSPGQGVSETQYF. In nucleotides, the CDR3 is TGCGCCAGCAGCCCGGGACAGGGGGTTTCGGAGACCCAGTACTTC.